This record concerns one TCR beta chain sequence. Its antigen is not identified. A much more abundant neighbour one base away suggests this may be a read error. Original handling: ImmunoSEQ gave junction-only sequences without quality scores, so filtering differed. This table comes from immunoSEQ multiplex PCR, and its TCRdb copy is limited to in-frame clones, with some not included. Clone size and the V and J calls come from that table; the DNA yielded D and trimming. In the table there are over 950,000 clones, roughly 80% of which are singletons. The data derive from a study of shared clonotypes between healthy human individuals. Trimming took off 2 bases at V and 3 bases at J, with 7 bases between the two ends. This CDR3 comprises 13 residues. From germline, CDR1 is SEHNR and CDR2 FQNEAQ (reference sequence). Findings and caveats of the study: A handful of donors showed sharing of about 4.8% of naive CD4 clonotypes. Clonotypes not shared had lower generation probabilities than those common to all four donors.

The chain carries TRBV7-9 and TRBJ1-1; no definite D call. The TCR was taken from a man aged 18 to 30 in good health. Some clones in this sample may be carry-over from other donors' samples. The specimen was memory CD4+ T cells from PBMCs. The subset: CD45RA-negative fraction. The CDR3 coding sequence is TGTGCCAGCAGCTTAAACGGGGACACTGAAGCTTTCTTT. This encodes CASSLNGDTEAFF.